A single TCR beta chain is shown here with its context. Its target is not known. Only in-frame clones appear in the TCRdb table, and some are missing; sequencing was by immunoSEQ multiplex PCR. The sample holds about 68,000 clones, roughly 84% seen once. This sample is part of a study of OX40 agonist ivuxolimab in advanced cancers. Study conclusions and caveats: Low normalized T-cell clonal expansion was additionally recorded for some nonresponders. At doses 0.1 to 3.0 mg/kg, CD4+ and CD8+ clones expanded.

This CDR3 comprises 12 residues. Germline V gene sequence: CDR1 ENHRY, CDR2 SYGVKD. The V end lost 2 bases, the J end lost 8 bases, and 9 bases lay between the germline ends. Excluded were patients having autoimmune disease history or systemic immunosuppression. The TCR comes from an adult with an advanced solid tumor such as melanoma, head and neck, liver or kidney cancer. This chain connects TRBV10-3 to TRBJ1-2; no definite D call. The starting material was CD4+ or CD8+ T cells sorted from blood, obtained in a trial of the OX40 agonist ivuxolimab. This CDR3 reads CAISEGSRGYTF. The CDR3 region has the DNA TGTGCCATCAGTGAGGGCTCAAGGGGCTACACCTTC.